The next 30 T cell receptor beta chains were all read from a single sample in a study of T-cell memory formation after mild COVID-19. MiXCR was run by TCRdb on the 5' RACE reads, yielding one entry per CDR3 protein. There are 250,000 to 350,000 distinct CDR3 sequences in the sample; more than 13% occur only once, and 21% lies in the top ten. What was sequenced was PBMCs or a T cell subset sorted from them (not recorded which). The receptors stem from a man younger than 30 who had mild COVID-19 (a few samples of this study predate the infection). Cell type and time point are not known.

This chain uses TRBV29-1 with TRBJ2-3; either TRBD1 or TRBD2 may supply D (5 bases each). The CDR3 totals 16 residues. Germline CDR1 SQVTM, CDR2 ANQGSEA. V was cut by 4 bases and J by 0 bases, with 17 bases left in between. The CDR3 bases are TGCAGCGTTGGGGTTCTCGGGACCCCTAGCACAGATACGCAGTATTTT. It specifies CSVGVLGTPSTDTQYF.

The chain carries TRBV12-3 or TRBV12-4 and TRBJ2-1; D call uncertain. The CDR3 consists of 14 residues. The V end was cut by 5 bases, the J end by 6 bases, with 14 bases between. CDR3 DNA: TGTGCCAGCAGTCCCCATCCCGTCCCCAATGAGCAGTTCTTC. Its protein product is CASSPHPVPNEQFF.

The V gene is TRBV7-3, the J gene TRBJ2-3; D is possibly TRBD1 (5 bases). V lost 2 bases to trimming and J lost 2 bases, with 14 bases between them. The CDR3 covers 16 residues. CDR1 and CDR2 from the germline V gene are SGHTA and FQGTGA. The CDR3 bases are TGTGCCAGCAGCTTAGGGCAGGGCACATACACAGATACGCAGTATTTT. It codes for CASSLGQGTYTDTQYF.

This clonotype was detected only a few times. CDR3 sequence reads: CASTTVGKGTDTQYF. The DNA of the CDR3 is TGTGCCAGCACGACAGTGGGGAAGGGCACAGATACGCAGTATTTT. V and J are TRBV7-9 and TRBJ2-3; tentatively, D is TRBD1 (5 bases). This CDR3 has 15 amino acids. Trimming shortened V by 7 bases and J by 1 base, and 15 bases separated the two germline ends. From germline, CDR1 is SEHNR and CDR2 FQNEAQ (reference sequence). Complete variable domain (other parts from reference TRBV7-9 and TRBJ2-3): DTGVSQNPRHKITKRGQNVTFRCDPISEHNRLYWYRQTLGQGPEFLTYFQNEAQLEKSRLLSDRFSAERPKGSFSTLEIQRTEQGDSAMYLCASTTVGKGTDTQYFGPGTRLTVL.

The table lists this clonotype with a few counts. The chain employs TRBV27 and TRBJ2-2; D possibly matches TRBD1 or TRBD2 (6 bases each). CDR1 and CDR2 from the germline V gene are MNHEY and SMNVEV (reference sequence). This CDR3 is 14 amino acids long. Trimming left V 9 bases short and J 3 bases short, with 14 bases between. The CDR3 sequence: CASRWGAHTGELFF. The CDR3 DNA reads TGTGCCAGTAGGTGGGGGGCGCACACCGGGGAGCTGTTTTTT.

The CDR3 DNA reads TGTGCCAGCAGTTCGGGACAGGGGCTCTCGACGCAGTATTTT. Its translation is CASSSGQGLSTQYF. The chain couples TRBV12-3 or TRBV12-4 to TRBJ2-3; 10 bases agree with TRBD1. Unmatched junction bases numbered 7, after V lost 4 bases and J lost 9 bases. The CDR3 is 14 residues long.

The rearrangement joins TRBV20-1 to TRBJ1-6; possible D gene TRBD1, 5 bases. Between the trimmed V and J ends, which lost 1 base and 8 bases, there was a span of 9 bases. Per the germline V gene, CDR1 is DFQATT and CDR2 is SNEGSKA (reference sequence). The CDR3 runs to 13 residues. The CDR3 protein is CSARGQGDSPLHF. The CDR3 DNA sequence: TGCAGTGCTAGAGGGCAGGGAGATTCACCCCTCCACTTT.

Only a few counts were recorded for this clonotype. The chain recombines TRBV6-5 with TRBJ2-5; 8 positions agree with TRBD2. Germline V gene lookup returns CDR1 MNHEY and CDR2 SVGAGI. The CDR3 is 16 amino acids. V was pared by 7 bases and J by 5 bases, with 15 bases of the junction left unmatched. CDR3 protein: CASTLTAGGAWETQYF. The CDR3 region has the DNA TGTGCCAGCACCCTGACTGCCGGGGGGGCCTGGGAGACCCAGTACTTC.

This clonotype was detected a few times. This chain connects TRBV6-1 to TRBJ1-2; a possible D gene is TRBD1 (5 bases). Germline-derived CDR1 and CDR2 are MNHNS and SASEGT. The V end was cut by 7 bases, the J end by 8 bases, with 11 bases between. This CDR3 has 11 residues. The CDR3 is CASKEGIGYTF. CDR3 DNA sequence: TGTGCCAGCAAGGAGGGGATCGGCTACACCTTC.

The chain employs TRBV20-1 and TRBJ1-1; no definite D call. V dropped 1 base and J dropped 1 base, with 7 bases sitting between them. In germline, CDR1 is DFQATT, CDR2 SNEGSKA (reference sequence). The CDR3 extends over 13 amino acids. In nucleotides, the CDR3 is TGCAGTGCTAGAGCTGACGGGAACACTGAAGCTTTCTTT. This encodes CSARADGNTEAFF.

This clonotype was seen ten or more times. The chain has TRBV13 and TRBJ2-1, with TRBD2 matching 9 bases. The length of the CDR3 is 16 residues. Germline values: CDR1 PRHDT, CDR2 FYEKMQ (reference sequence). Losses at the gene ends were 4 bases for V and 7 bases for J; bases not matched to a gene: 11. CDR3 coding DNA: TGTGCCAGCAGCTCTACCGGGGTAGCGGGGGAAAATGAGCAGTTCTTC. This translates into CASSSTGVAGENEQFF.

This rearrangement joins TRBV12-3 or TRBV12-4 to TRBJ2-5; TRBD2 agrees at 13 bases. V trimming: 6 bases; J trimming: 4 bases; junction bases outside the gene matches: 8. This CDR3 contains 16 residues. Here the CDR3 DNA reads TGTGCCAGCAGCAAGGGACTAGCGGGGTTGGGAGAGACCCAGTACTTC. Its translation: CASSKGLAGLGETQYF.

This clonotype was seen a few times. The J gene is TRBJ1-5, the V gene TRBV10-3, with D possibly TRBD1 on 6 matching bases. From germline, CDR1 is ENHRY and CDR2 SYGVKD. Trimming removed 2 bases at V and 5 bases at J, with 13 bases between. CDR3 length equals 15 residues. The CDR3 bases are TGTGCCATCAGTGAGGCGGGGGGCAGGGATCAGCCCCAGCATTTT. Protein: CAISEAGGRDQPQHF.

J is TRBJ2-5 and V is TRBV5-4; D is perhaps TRBD2 (7 bases). V shed 2 bases and J shed 1 base, with 12 bases lying between them. This CDR3 region has 15 residues. CDR1 is SGHNT, CDR2 YYREEE, per germline (reference sequence). CDR3: CASSFGGGSQETQYF. For the CDR3, the DNA is TGTGCCAGCAGCTTCGGGGGCGGGAGCCAAGAGACCCAGTACTTC.

This clonotype was found a few times. The chain is built from TRBV18 and TRBJ1-6, with D possibly matching TRBD1 (5 bases). The CDR3 spans 17 residues. Germline V gene sequence: CDR1 KGHSH, CDR2 LQKENI. Trimming removed 3 bases at V and 4 bases at J, with 16 bases between. The CDR3 DNA reads as TGTGCCAGCTCACCTCTCCAGACAGACTTTTATAATTCACCCCTCCACTTT. Residues: CASSPLQTDFYNSPLHF.

This sequence joins TRBV7-6 and TRBJ2-2; 7 bases fit TRBD1. The V gene end was trimmed by 5 bases and the J gene end by 1 base; junction bases not matched to a gene: 10. Germline V gives CDR1 SGHVS, CDR2 FNYEAQ. The CDR3 length is 17 residues. The chain's CDR3 is CASSDITGTENTGELFF. The CDR3 DNA reads TGTGCCAGCAGCGACATCACCGGGACAGAGAACACCGGGGAGCTGTTTTTT.

This clonotype was observed a few times. The chain has TRBV20-1 and TRBJ2-2; 8 bases fit TRBD2. The CDR3 sequence is 14 residues long. CDR1 is DFQATT and CDR2 is SNEGSKA in the germline V gene (reference sequence). J lost 7 bases, V lost 6 bases, and 10 bases had no gene match. DNA for the CDR3: TGCAGTGCCTCCGAGCGGGGGTCGGGCGGGGAGCTGTTTTTT. It specifies CSASERGSGGELFF.

This clonotype was counted between two and nine times. The rearrangement uses TRBV5-1 and TRBJ2-3; 13 bases are a match to TRBD2. This CDR3 is built from 16 residues. The V gene end was trimmed by 3 bases and the J gene end by 5 bases; junction bases not matched to a gene: 6. Germline V lookup: CDR1 SGHRS, CDR2 YFSETQ. As DNA, the CDR3 is TGCGCCAGCAGCTCGGGACTAGCGGGGTTTGTAGATACGCAGTATTTT. This gives the protein CASSSGLAGFVDTQYF.

The sample holds a few counts of this clonotype. The CDR3 here is CAIRVPGQGAGYGYTF. The CDR3 DNA reads TGTGCCATCAGGGTTCCGGGACAGGGAGCCGGCTATGGCTACACCTTC. The chain has TRBV10-3 and TRBJ1-2; 9 nucleotides align to TRBD1. In germline, CDR1 is ENHRY, CDR2 SYGVKD. CDR3 size: 16 residues. J was trimmed by 4 bases and V by 6 bases; bases with no gene match: 12.

V usage is TRBV10-3 and J usage is TRBJ2-2; 9 bases are a match to TRBD1. The CDR3 runs 16 residues. V shed 3 bases and J 5 bases; nucleotides not matched to a gene: 7. CDR1 ENHRY and CDR2 SYGVKD come from the germline V gene. CDR3 bases: TGTGCCATCAGTGAACCCGGACAGGGGCGAACCGGGGAGCTGTTTTTT. Residues: CAISEPGQGRTGELFF.

This clonotype has just a few counts. The chain links TRBV20-1 to TRBJ2-3, with 9 bases lining up with TRBD1. CDR1 and CDR2 (germline): DFQATT, SNEGSKA (reference sequence). The CDR3 extends over 16 amino acids. V shed 3 bases, J shed 4 bases, and the junction held 11 bases outside the gene matches. The CDR3: CSASPPPGQGPDTQYF. The CDR3 region has the DNA TGCAGTGCTAGTCCCCCTCCGGGACAGGGTCCAGATACGCAGTATTTT.

In this sample, this clonotype turned up a few times. The J gene is TRBJ1-1, the V gene TRBV4-1; D ambiguous. The CDR3 is 17 residues long. Germline V gene sequence: CDR1 MGHRA, CDR2 YSYEKL. Trimming took off 2 bases at V and 11 bases at J, with 27 bases between the two ends. As DNA, the CDR3 is TGCGCCAGCAGCCAACAGCCCGGAGGGCTCGGCCCTCGACGGGCTTTCTTT. Translation: CASSQQPGGLGPRRAFF.

This rearrangement joins TRBV20-1 to TRBJ2-7, with 10 bases aligning to TRBD2. Germline CDR1 DFQATT, CDR2 SNEGSKA (reference sequence). J lost 3 bases, V lost 6 bases, and 14 bases had no gene match. This CDR3 contains 16 residues. The CDR3 DNA is TGCAGTGCCCGAGGGAGAGGACTAGCGGACTTCTACGAGCAGTACTTC. Its translation: CSARGRGLADFYEQYF.

This clonotype was counted only a few times. At one of its ends the junction is not consistent with the germline gene, which may arise from a read error. The chain employs TRBV14 and TRBJ2-1, with TRBD2 identical over 13 bases. From germline, CDR1 is SGHDN and CDR2 FVKESK. The CDR3 runs to 16 residues. The DNA of the CDR3 is TGTGCCAGCAGTCAAGGACTAGCGGGGGTGGGGAATGAGCAGTTCTTC. As protein: CASSQGLAGVGNEQFF.

The V gene is TRBV20-1, the J gene TRBJ2-7; TRBD2 matches 8 bases. The CDR3 covers 15 residues. Germline-derived CDR1 and CDR2 are DFQATT and SNEGSKA (reference sequence). Unmatched junction bases numbered 7, after V lost 0 bases and J lost 3 bases. CDR3 loop: CSARDPGGGNYEQYF. In DNA form, the CDR3 reads TGCAGTGCTAGAGATCCCGGGGGGGGAAACTACGAGCAGTACTTC.

This clonotype was picked up a small number of times. The rearrangement joins TRBV7-8 to TRBJ1-6, with D uncertain. Germline V gives CDR1 SGHVS, CDR2 FQNEAQ. The CDR3 totals 13 residues. V was trimmed by 0 bases and J by 10 bases, leaving 7 bases between them. CDR3 amino acids: CASSLALGSPLHF. CDR3 DNA sequence: TGTGCCAGCAGCTTAGCGCTTGGGTCACCCCTCCACTTT. Full variable domain (missing parts from reference TRBV7-8 and TRBJ1-6): GAGVSQSPRYKVAKRGQDVALRCDPISGHVSLFWYQQALGQGPEFLTYFQNEAQLDKSGLPSDRFFAERPEGSVSTLKIQRTQQEDSAVYLCASSLALGSPLHFGNGTRLTVT.

This clonotype was counted ten times or more. The chain employs TRBV7-8 and TRBJ2-5; D unresolved. In germline, CDR1 is SGHVS, CDR2 FQNEAQ. V dropped 5 bases and J dropped 2 bases, with 9 bases sitting between them. The CDR3 length is 13 residues. CDR3 region: CASSTKRQETQYF. As DNA, the CDR3 is TGTGCCAGCAGCACAAAACGGCAAGAGACCCAGTACTTC.

This clonotype was detected only a few times. The chain combines TRBV20-1 with TRBJ1-2, with 9 bases fitting TRBD1. With V trimmed by 6 bases and J by 6 bases, 11 bases remained unmatched. Germline V gene sequence: CDR1 DFQATT, CDR2 SNEGSKA (reference sequence). There are 14 residues in the CDR3. This chain's CDR3 is CSAEPTGGLDGYTF. CDR3 coding DNA: TGCAGTGCAGAACCAACAGGGGGCCTCGATGGCTACACCTTC.

This clonotype showed up many times. The rearrangement links TRBV5-1 to TRBJ1-5, with D perhaps TRBD1 (5 bases). From germline, CDR1 is SGHRS and CDR2 YFSETQ. V gave up 4 bases and J gave up 4 bases, with 9 bases separating them. The CDR3 totals 13 residues. The CDR3 sequence: CASSPDMNQPQHF. Written as DNA, the CDR3 is TGCGCCAGCAGCCCGGACATGAATCAGCCCCAGCATTTT.

The chain carries TRBV5-1 and TRBJ2-2, with D hard to call. CDR3 length: 12 amino acids. Germline V gene data show CDR1 as SGHRS and CDR2 as YFSETQ. Deletions cut 7 bases from V and 8 bases from J, with 12 bases between. The CDR3: CASFLPGGELFF. As DNA, the CDR3 is TGCGCCAGCTTTCTGCCCGGGGGGGAGCTGTTTTTT.